These T cell receptor beta chains were read from a single sample in a study of T-cell memory formation after mild COVID-19. TCRdb fed the 5' RACE reads into MiXCR, producing one record per CDR3 protein. The table has about 110,000 distinct CDR3 sequences, 18% seen once. The sample was PBMCs or a T cell subset sorted from them (not recorded which). Source of these receptors: a man younger than 30 who had mild COVID-19 (a few samples of this study predate the infection). Cell type and time point are not known. Both conserved end residues are part of each CDR3. The D gene is left open where the match is weak. Clone size, where shown, is once, few, many, or a class for clones that have expanded.

CDR3 DNA: TGTGCCAGCAGCTTGGCAGTGCAGTCTGGAGACCAGTACTTC; CDR3 protein: CASSLAVQSGDQYF; CDR3 length: 14; J gene: TRBJ2-5; V gene: TRBV5-5; D gene: -; clone size: -
CDR3 DNA: TGTGCCAGCAGTCATGCGGTGGGCTACGAGCAGTACTTC; CDR3 protein: CASSHAVGYEQYF; CDR3 length: 13; J gene: TRBJ2-7; V gene: TRBV7-6; D gene: -; clone size: many
CDR3 DNA: TGCGCCAGCAGCCCAGGGACTAGCGGGGGGGACAACCTTCCGTATTTT; CDR3 protein: CASSPGTSGGDNLPYF; CDR3 length: 16; J gene: TRBJ2-3; V gene: TRBV5-1; D gene: TRBD2; clone size: -
CDR3 DNA: TGCGCCAGCAGCCAAGATGGGAGCAGGGGGGAGACAGATACGCAGTATTTT; CDR3 protein: CASSQDGSRGETDTQYF; CDR3 length: 17; J gene: TRBJ2-3; V gene: TRBV4-3; D gene: -; clone size: -
CDR3 DNA: TGCGCCAGCAGCCAAGATTGGGACTATGGCTACACCTTC; CDR3 protein: CASSQDWDYGYTF; CDR3 length: 13; J gene: TRBJ1-2; V gene: TRBV4-3; D gene: -; clone size: few
CDR3 DNA: TGTGCCAGCAGTCGGGACCCCAACAATCAGCCCCAGCATTTT; CDR3 protein: CASSRDPNNQPQHF; CDR3 length: 14; J gene: TRBJ1-5; V gene: TRBV6-5; D gene: -; clone size: -
CDR3 DNA: TGTGCCAGCAGTTATAAAGGGGCTCTGGGCTACACCTTC; CDR3 protein: CASSYKGALGYTF; CDR3 length: 13; J gene: TRBJ1-2; V gene: TRBV27; D gene: -; clone size: few
CDR3 DNA: TGTGCCACCAGTGAGCCAGGGTACTCTGGGGCCAACGTCCTGACTTTC; CDR3 protein: CATSEPGYSGANVLTF; CDR3 length: 16; J gene: TRBJ2-6; V gene: TRBV24-1; D gene: -; clone size: -
CDR3 DNA: TGCAGTGCAGGACGACCCACAACTTATGGCTACACCTTC; CDR3 protein: CSAGRPTTYGYTF; CDR3 length: 13; J gene: TRBJ1-2; V gene: TRBV20-1; D gene: -; clone size: -
CDR3 DNA: TGTGCCAGCAGCCAATCGGGACTCCGCACAGATACGCAGTATTTT; CDR3 protein: CASSQSGLRTDTQYF; CDR3 length: 15; J gene: TRBJ2-3; V gene: TRBV7-2; D gene: -; clone size: -
CDR3 DNA: TGCAGTGCTAACGGCGGGGGGGTTTATACGCAGTATTTT; CDR3 protein: CSANGGGVYTQYF; CDR3 length: 13; J gene: TRBJ2-3; V gene: TRBV20-1; D gene: TRBD2; clone size: few
CDR3 DNA: TGTGCCAGCAGCCAAGATTTCGGGAGGGAGACCCAGTACTTC; CDR3 protein: CASSQDFGRETQYF; CDR3 length: 14; J gene: TRBJ2-5; V gene: TRBV3-1; D gene: TRBD2; clone size: many
CDR3 DNA: TGTGCCTGGAGAACACAGGGAAGCAATCAGCCCCAGCATTTT; CDR3 protein: CAWRTQGSNQPQHF; CDR3 length: 14; J gene: TRBJ1-5; V gene: TRBV30; D gene: -; clone size: -
CDR3 DNA: TGTGCCAGCAGCTCGGGCCTTCAAGAGACCCAGTACTTC; CDR3 protein: CASSSGLQETQYF; CDR3 length: 13; J gene: TRBJ2-5; V gene: TRBV7-3; D gene: -; clone size: few
CDR3 DNA: TGTGCCAGCAGCCGCGGACTAGCGGATTCCTACGAGCAGTACTTC; CDR3 protein: CASSRGLADSYEQYF; CDR3 length: 15; J gene: TRBJ2-7; V gene: TRBV4-2; D gene: TRBD2; clone size: few
CDR3 DNA: TGTGCCACCGCCGGACAGGGGGCCCAGCCCCAGCATTTT; CDR3 protein: CATAGQGAQPQHF; CDR3 length: 13; J gene: TRBJ1-5; V gene: TRBV24-1; D gene: TRBD1; clone size: -
CDR3 DNA: TGTGCCAGTAGCGATCCCTCGACGGGGGCGAATGGCTACACCTTC; CDR3 protein: CASSDPSTGANGYTF; CDR3 length: 15; J gene: TRBJ1-2; V gene: TRBV19; D gene: -; clone size: few
CDR3 DNA: TGTGCCAGTAGTCCAGACAGGGCGTTGAATGGCTACACCTTC; CDR3 protein: CASSPDRALNGYTF; CDR3 length: 14; J gene: TRBJ1-2; V gene: TRBV21-1; D gene: -; clone size: -
CDR3 DNA: TGTGCCAGCCGGCCAGCGCTGGGAAACACTGAAGCTTTCTTT; CDR3 protein: CASRPALGNTEAFF; CDR3 length: 14; J gene: TRBJ1-1; V gene: TRBV6-5; D gene: -; clone size: few
CDR3 DNA: TGTGCCACCAGCAGACAGGGCCAAGAGACCCAGTACTTC; CDR3 protein: CATSRQGQETQYF; CDR3 length: 13; J gene: TRBJ2-5; V gene: TRBV15; D gene: -; clone size: -
CDR3 DNA: TGTGCCAGCAGCACCGGGTCCCGGGGGACCATATATTTT; CDR3 protein: CASSTGSRGTIYF; CDR3 length: 13; J gene: TRBJ1-3; V gene: TRBV7-2; D gene: -; clone size: few
CDR3 DNA: TGTGCCATCAGCCCTACAGGGTGGGCCCAGCATTTT; CDR3 protein: CAISPTGWAQHF; CDR3 length: 12; J gene: TRBJ1-5; V gene: TRBV10-3; D gene: -; clone size: few
CDR3 DNA: TGTGCCAGCAGCGTGGACAGGGGGAAACTAGCGGGGATCCAAGAGACCCAGTACTTC; CDR3 protein: CASSVDRGKLAGIQETQYF; CDR3 length: 19; J gene: TRBJ2-5; V gene: TRBV7-3; D gene: -; clone size: many
CDR3 DNA: TGTGCCAGCAGCTTCTCCGGCCCCCGCGCTTCGGAGACCCAGTACTTC; CDR3 protein: CASSFSGPRASETQYF; CDR3 length: 16; J gene: TRBJ2-5; V gene: TRBV5-5; D gene: -; clone size: -